Below are 32 T cell receptor beta chains sequenced from a single sample in a study of shared clonotypes between healthy human individuals. Using immunoSEQ multiplex PCR, the repertoire was profiled, and TCRdb retains in-frame clones only, with some absent. The repertoire holds roughly 2 million clones, with roughly 94% as singletons. The sample comprised naive CD4+ T cells sorted from blood. Subset of the sample: CD45RA+ positively selected. These TCRs come from a man aged 18 to 30 in good health.

This clone was seen once. The same CDR3 can be traced to other DNA sequences in this sample. This chain links TRBV30 with TRBJ1-6, with D perhaps TRBD1 (5 bases). In germline, CDR1 is GTSNPN, CDR2 SVGIG (reference sequence). The CDR3 contains 12 residues. V was pared by 3 bases and J by 7 bases, with 7 bases between. The CDR3 nucleotides are TGTGCCTGGAGCGGGGGGAATTCACCCCTCCACTTT. Its translation: CAWSGGNSPLHF.

In DNA, the CDR3 is TGTGCCAGCAGTTTGGGCGGCAGGGGAGGCGAAGCTTTCTTT. This codes for CASSLGGRGGEAFF. V and J are TRBV28 and TRBJ1-1; D perhaps matches TRBD1 (6 bases). This CDR3 has 14 residues. V was clipped by 3 bases and J by 8 bases, with 16 bases between them. Germline V gene data show CDR1 as MDHEN and CDR2 as SYDVKM.

The chain links TRBV5-5 to TRBJ1-3; no definite D call. V lost 2 bases, J lost 0 bases, and 12 bases lay in between. There are 16 residues in the CDR3. In germline, CDR1 is SGHKS, CDR2 YYEKEE (reference sequence). The CDR3 is CASSFDWAISGNTIYF. The CDR3 DNA is TGTGCCAGCAGCTTTGATTGGGCGATCTCTGGAAACACCATATATTTT.

CDR3 nucleotides: TGTGCCAGCAGTTACACCCCTGGCACCGGGGAGCTGTTTTTT. Protein: CASSYTPGTGELFF. The chain employs TRBV27 and TRBJ2-2; D ambiguous. The CDR3 has 14 residues. Germline V CDR1 and CDR2: MNHEY, SMNVEV (reference sequence). Trimming pared 4 bases from V and 4 bases from J, leaving 10 bases between.

The gene calls are TRBV9 and TRBJ2-2; D not resolved. The germline V gene encodes CDR1 SGDLS and CDR2 YYNGEE. The CDR3 runs 15 residues. Trimming stripped 5 bases from V and 6 bases from J, with 17 bases between. CDR3 amino acids: CASSPSQFVPGELFF. The CDR3 region has the DNA TGTGCCAGCAGTCCCTCCCAATTCGTCCCCGGGGAGCTGTTTTTT.

The chain is built from TRBV5-1 and TRBJ2-1; the D gene is possibly TRBD1 (6 bases). Germline V gene sequence: CDR1 SGHRS, CDR2 YFSETQ. The V gene lost 5 bases and the J gene lost 2 bases, with 11 bases spanning the gap. This CDR3 has 14 amino acids. In DNA, the CDR3 is TGCGCCAGCAGTGGGACAAGTCCCTACAATGAGCAGTTCTTC. Residues: CASSGTSPYNEQFF.

V and J are TRBV9 and TRBJ2-3; D is unclear. Deletions cut 4 bases from V and 4 bases from J, with 19 bases between. The germline V gene encodes CDR1 SGDLS and CDR2 YYNGEE. CDR3 length: 16 residues. CDR3 protein: CASSPGALLPADTQYF. The CDR3 DNA reads as TGTGCCAGCAGCCCTGGCGCTCTTCTCCCCGCAGATACGCAGTATTTT.

The chain joins TRBV5-1 to TRBJ2-4, with 8 bases fitting TRBD2. This CDR3 is 18 amino acids long. Looked up from germline, CDR1 is SGHRS and CDR2 is YFSETQ. V lost 2 bases, J lost 3 bases, and 13 bases stayed unmatched. The chain's CDR3 is CASSFPIETAGVKNIQYF. In nucleotides, the CDR3 is TGCGCCAGCAGCTTCCCTATCGAGACAGCGGGGGTCAAAAACATTCAGTACTTC.

V gene TRBV30 combines with J gene TRBJ2-2; D is unresolved. CDR3 size: 13 residues. From germline, CDR1 is GTSNPN and CDR2 SVGIG (reference sequence). Trimming cost V 2 bases and J 6 bases, with 10 bases left between them. The CDR3: CAWSLSTAGELFF. The DNA of the CDR3 is TGTGCCTGGAGTCTTAGTACCGCCGGGGAGCTGTTTTTT. The complete variable domain, with remaining parts taken from reference TRBV30 and TRBJ2-2, reads SQTIHQWPATLVQPVGSPLSLECTVEGTSNPNLYWYRQAAGRGLQLLFYSVGIGQISSEVPQNLSASRPQDRQFILSSKKLLLSDSGFYLCAWSLSTAGELFFGEGSRLTVL.

The CDR3 is CASSLRASGAYEQYF. CDR3 nucleotide sequence: TGTGCCAGCAGCTTACGGGCTAGCGGAGCCTACGAGCAGTACTTC. The J gene is TRBJ2-7, the V gene TRBV7-9; 7 bases fit TRBD2. With 2 bases clipped from V and 2 bases from J, the junction kept 6 bases outside the gene matches. CDR1 SEHNR and CDR2 FQNEAQ come from the germline V gene (reference sequence). CDR3 length equals 15 residues.

This clone was seen once. The chain recombines TRBV7-2 with TRBJ2-7; 11 nucleotides line up with TRBD1. Per the germline V gene, CDR1 is SGHTA and CDR2 is FQGNSA. This CDR3 has 15 residues. With V trimmed by 3 bases and J by 5 bases, 6 bases remained unmatched. The CDR3 bases are TGTGCCAGCAGCTTCGGACAGGGGGCGGTTAACGAGCAGTACTTC. It specifies CASSFGQGAVNEQYF. Together with reference TRBV7-2 and TRBJ2-7, the CDR3 gives the full variable domain: GAGVSQSPSNKVTEKGKDVELRCDPISGHTALYWYRQSLGQGLEFLIYFQGNSAPDKSGLPSDRFSAERTGGSVSTLTIQRTQQEDSAVYLCASSFGQGAVNEQYFGPGTRLTVT.

The chain employs TRBV29-1 and TRBJ1-1; tentatively, D is TRBD1 (6 bases). The germline gives CDR1 SQVTM, CDR2 ANQGSEA. This CDR3 is 11 amino acids long. CDR3 region: CKRQENTEAFF. CDR3 nucleotide sequence: TGCAAGAGACAGGAAAACACTGAAGCTTTCTTT.

The chain has TRBV29-1 and TRBJ2-7; D gene unclear. This CDR3 has 12 amino acids. V dropped 2 bases and J dropped 2 bases, with 7 bases sitting between them. Germline V CDR1 and CDR2: SQVTM, ANQGSEA. As DNA, the CDR3 is TGCAGCGTTGAAAAAGGTGCCTACGAGCAGTACTTC. It translates to CSVEKGAYEQYF.

This clone was observed a single time. Other DNA sequences of this sample code for an identical CDR3. The V call is TRBV30, the J call TRBJ1-2; D gene ambiguous. The CDR3 totals 13 residues. Germline CDR1 is GTSNPN and CDR2 is SVGIG (reference sequence). Trimming took 1 base from V and 3 from J, leaving 9 bases between them. CDR3 in DNA: TGTGCCTGGAGTGAATCTGGGGACTATGGCTACACCTTC. Its protein is CAWSESGDYGYTF.

Points on this clone: The identical CDR3 is also encoded by other nucleotide sequences in the sample. This chain joins TRBV18 and TRBJ2-7; possible D gene TRBD1, 5 bases. Trimming removed 2 bases at V and 2 bases at J, with 7 bases between. The CDR3 is 13 amino acids. Germline values: CDR1 KGHSH, CDR2 LQKENI. This CDR3 reads CASSPDRTYEQYF. CDR3 DNA sequence: TGTGCCAGCTCACCAGACAGAACCTACGAGCAGTACTTC.

This sequence joins TRBV5-1 and TRBJ1-1, with D hard to call. The ends were cut back, 0 bases at V and 4 bases at J, with 13 bases in the middle. The CDR3 loop spans 15 amino acids. From germline, CDR1 is SGHRS and CDR2 YFSETQ. CDR3: CASSLEDPRLTEAFF. The CDR3 coding sequence is TGCGCCAGCAGCTTGGAGGACCCTCGACTCACTGAAGCTTTCTTT.

The genes are TRBV28 and TRBJ2-7; 10 bases map to TRBD1. The CDR3 runs 15 residues. The junction had 16 bases not matched to a gene; V was cut back by 5 bases and J by 12 bases. Germline V gene sequence: CDR1 MDHEN, CDR2 SYDVKM. CDR3 in DNA: TGTGCCAGCAGTCTGAACCCGGGACAGGGGCCCGTCCGGTACTTC. This translates into CASSLNPGQGPVRYF.

V is TRBV18 and J is TRBJ2-7; 7 positions agree with TRBD1. This CDR3 has 15 residues. Germline V CDR1 and CDR2: KGHSH, LQKENI. After removal of 4 bases from V and 2 bases from J, the junction contained 8 bases not matched to a gene. CDR3 coding DNA: TGTGCCAGCTCACTGGTCCGGGACAGAGCCTACGAGCAGTACTTC. Translated: CASSLVRDRAYEQYF.

V is TRBV7-9 and J is TRBJ2-7; tentatively, D is TRBD1 (6 bases). Between the trimmed V and J ends, which lost 1 base and 2 bases, there was a span of 12 bases. Germline V lookup: CDR1 SEHNR, CDR2 FQNEAQ (reference sequence). The CDR3 consists of 15 residues. The CDR3 coding sequence is TGTGCCAGCAGCTTAGATGGGACACAAGCCTACGAGCAGTACTTC. It translates to CASSLDGTQAYEQYF.

V and J are TRBV7-9 and TRBJ2-2; the match to TRBD1 covers 12 bases. Germline V gene sequence: CDR1 SEHNR, CDR2 FQNEAQ (reference sequence). Trimming at V came to 7 bases and at J to 7 bases, leaving 13 bases not matched to a gene. This CDR3 spans 17 amino acids. The CDR3 here is CASTANRDRGLDGELFF. The CDR3 bases are TGTGCCAGCACCGCTAACCGGGACAGGGGGCTCGACGGGGAGCTGTTTTTT.

The chain recombines TRBV5-8 with TRBJ1-5, with D possibly being TRBD1 (6 bases). Germline values: CDR1 SGHTS, CDR2 YDEGEE. The CDR3 covers 17 residues. V shed 0 bases and J shed 0 bases, with 13 bases lying between them. CDR3 nucleotide sequence: TGTGCCAGCAGCTTGGAAGGGGTGGGGGCTAGCAATCAGCCCCAGCATTTT. Translated: CASSLEGVGASNQPQHF.

The chain joins TRBV7-8 to TRBJ1-1; the D gene is possibly TRBD1 (6 bases). The V end lost 1 base, the J end lost 0 bases, and 12 bases lay between the germline ends. CDR3 size: 16 residues. From germline, CDR1 is SGHVS and CDR2 FQNEAQ. The CDR3 sequence: CASSLGNQGLNTEAFF. The DNA of the CDR3 is TGTGCCAGCAGCTTAGGCAACCAGGGGCTGAACACTGAAGCTTTCTTT.

The chain is built from TRBV6-1 and TRBJ1-1; D is ambiguous. The V gene's germline CDR1 is MNHNS and CDR2 SASEGT. The CDR3 has 13 residues. Trimming removed 4 bases at V and 10 bases at J, with 16 bases between. The CDR3 reads CASSGPGPTIAFF. CDR3 DNA: TGTGCCAGCAGTGGTCCGGGCCCGACGATAGCTTTCTTT.

V gene TRBV6-6 combines with J gene TRBJ1-2; D not resolved. CDR1 is MNHNY, CDR2 SVGAGI, per germline (reference sequence). V lost 7 bases to trimming and J lost 4 bases, with 10 bases between them. The CDR3 covers 12 residues. The DNA for the CDR3 is TGTGCCAGCACCCACGGGAGCTATGGCTACACCTTC. The encoded protein is CASTHGSYGYTF.

V usage is TRBV28 and J usage is TRBJ1-5; 7 nucleotides match TRBD1. Germline V CDR1 and CDR2: MDHEN, SYDVKM. V trimming: 4 bases; J trimming: 3 bases; junction bases outside the gene matches: 12. CDR3 length: 17 amino acids. The CDR3 DNA reads TGTGCCAGCAGTTCCATGCTTATGACAGGGCTCAATCAGCCCCAGCATTTT. Translation: CASSSMLMTGLNQPQHF.

This clone was picked up a small number of times. This chain joins TRBV7-9 and TRBJ2-3; D uncertain. V was pared by 0 bases and J by 4 bases, with 8 bases between. CDR1 is SEHNR, CDR2 FQNEAQ, per germline (reference sequence). This CDR3 comprises 14 residues. This CDR3 reads CASSLAPAPDTQYF. The CDR3 nucleotides are TGTGCCAGCAGCTTAGCCCCGGCCCCAGATACGCAGTATTTT. Full variable domain (missing parts from reference TRBV7-9 and TRBJ2-3): DTGVSQNPRHKITKRGQNVTFRCDPISEHNRLYWYRQTLGQGPEFLTYFQNEAQLEKSRLLSDRFSAERPKGSFSTLEIQRTEQGDSAMYLCASSLAPAPDTQYFGPGTRLTVL.

The chain is built from TRBV7-9 and TRBJ2-6, with no clear D. The CDR3 extends over 16 amino acids. V was cut by 3 bases and J by 1 base, with 10 bases left in between. Germline CDR1 reads SEHNR; CDR2 reads FQNEAQ (reference sequence). CDR3 amino acids: CASSLSSASGANVLTF. In DNA, the CDR3 is TGTGCCAGCAGCTTGTCATCCGCGTCTGGGGCCAACGTCCTGACTTTC.

CDR3 residues: CASSLGHLEETQYF. DNA for the CDR3: TGTGCCAGCAGCTTGGGACATCTAGAAGAGACCCAGTACTTC. V is TRBV2 and J is TRBJ2-5, with D possibly being TRBD1 (6 bases). Per the germline V gene, CDR1 is SNHLY and CDR2 is FYNNEI. The length of the CDR3 is 14 residues. V was pared by 6 bases and J by 3 bases, with 14 bases between.

V gene TRBV7-9 combines with J gene TRBJ2-2; 10 bases align to TRBD2. Trimming removed 5 bases from V and 2 bases from J; junction bases left unmatched: 5. This CDR3 is built from 16 residues. Germline CDR1 and CDR2: SEHNR and FQNEAQ (reference sequence). CDR3 in DNA: TGTGCCAGCAGCCATCGGACTAGCGGTAACACCGGGGAGCTGTTTTTT. Translated: CASSHRTSGNTGELFF.

The genes are TRBV6-1 and TRBJ1-4, with D hard to call. V was shortened by 0 bases and J by 7 bases, with 12 bases between the two germline ends. CDR3 size: 15 residues. CDR1 is MNHNS and CDR2 is SASEGT in the germline V gene. CDR3 nucleotide sequence: TGTGCCAGCAGTGAAGCTTGGGGAAAGGGTGAAAAACTGTTTTTT. It encodes CASSEAWGKGEKLFF.

This clone was observed a single time. This rearrangement joins TRBV7-9 to TRBJ2-1; D not certain. The CDR3 is 10 residues long. Germline-derived CDR1 and CDR2 are SEHNR and FQNEAQ (reference sequence). V was clipped by 8 bases and J by 9 bases, with 8 bases between them. CDR3 in amino acids: CASPPGEQFF. For the CDR3, the DNA is TGTGCCAGCCCCCCGGGTGAGCAGTTCTTC. The full variable domain, rest sourced from reference TRBV7-9 and TRBJ2-1, is DTGVSQNPRHKITKRGQNVTFRCDPISEHNRLYWYRQTLGQGPEFLTYFQNEAQLEKSRLLSDRFSAERPKGSFSTLEIQRTEQGDSAMYLCASPPGEQFFGPGTRLTVL.

J is TRBJ1-5 and V is TRBV6-1; possibly TRBD1 for D (6 bases). The CDR3 is 13 residues long. The germline V gene encodes CDR1 MNHNS and CDR2 SASEGT. Trimming removed 6 bases at V and 3 bases at J, with 9 bases between. The CDR3 DNA reads TGTGCCAGCAGCCAGGGGATCAATCAGCCCCAGCATTTT. Translated: CASSQGINQPQHF.